The T cell receptor beta chain under discussion was sequenced for a study of response to subunit inactivated influenza vaccine (dated by TCRdb to about 2018). In the study overall: Deep quantitative T cell receptor repertoire profiling was used in the study to track responses to a trivalent subunit inactivated influenza vaccine.

Sequences MNHEY (CDR1) and SVGEGT (CDR2) are obtained from the germline V gene. Relative to germline, V is missing 5 bases and J is missing 1 base, with 5 bases of the junction outside any gene match. The CDR3 runs 17 amino acids, cysteine and phenylalanine included. Just the 51-base CDR3 DNA is kept, in frame starting at base 1. The research as a whole found: According to the authors, only a limited number of new T cells may be recruited by each seasonal influenza vaccination.

Preparation of the library involved RT-PCR. The listed sequencing device is Illumina HiSeq 2500. TCRdb's own reprocessing of the public reads used fastp at Q25 and MiXCR and kept productive beta chains. Every entry covers one CDR3 protein and lists the most common genes and DNA from its rows. The sample table shows some 540,000 distinct CDR3 sequences, and roughly 23% are seen once. The top ten clones comprise 2.8% of the sample. This clonotype was found a few times. This clone's antigen is unknown. Per-nucleotide qualities are absent, and no much larger clonotype sits a single base away. This same sample was also taken into another study, of T cells expressing NK-cell markers. Drawing on the second study: 5'RACE template switching, by which a universal primer site and unique molecular identifiers were added, was used to make TCR beta cDNA libraries. TCR beta-chain repertoires were profiled in sorted CD3+CD56+NKG2C+, CD3+CD56+NKG2C- and CD3+CD56-NKG2C+ T-cell subsets from several donors. Seven of the eight sequenced donors were HCMV-seropositive and one was HCMV-seronegative. To restrict sorting to alphabetaTCR-expressing T cells, an anti-gammadeltaTCR antibody was added in several experiments. In five to seven donors, the dominant CD3+CD56+NKG2C+ clonotypes were among the top 10 CD8+ clonotypes and accounted for roughly 1.0-7.0% of CD8+ T cells. Those dominant clonotypes were again the most abundant among CD3+CD56-NKG2C+ cells in several donors, at about 25-65%. Whether the expanded NKG2C-expressing T cell clones were specific for HCMV antigens remained unclear. Randomly selected healthy volunteers, three men and five women, were used as the eight sequenced donors. HCMV serostatus was determined by detecting HCMV-specific IgG in serum with a commercial ELISA kit. Ficoll density gradient centrifugation was used to isolate peripheral blood mononuclear cells from blood. CD4+ and CD8+ T cells were isolated from PBMC by magnetic immunoseparation with Miltenyi isolation kits. cDNA synthesis was primed from the TCR beta constant segment and was followed by two successive PCR amplification steps. Sequencing of the libraries produced 2 x 150 bp reads on Illumina HiSeq 2000/2500, MiSeq or NextSeq. Reads were demultiplexed and grouped by UMI with MIGEC, and clonotypes were assembled and quantified with MiTCR. Only TCR cDNA sequences supported by at least two reads were kept to exclude erroneous sequences. Downstream repertoire analysis used the tcR package, and clonotypes were matched across fractions by CDR3 nucleotide sequence plus V segment. VDJmatch was used to annotate antigen specificity against VDJdb, with one amino acid substitution in CDR3 allowed.

The sample was CD4+ T cells sorted from PBMCs, taken 11 to 12 days after vaccination. This clonotype was sampled from a man between 45 and 60 years old who received an inactivated influenza vaccine. Donor details come from another sample of the same person, matched by shared clones. The chain is encoded by TRBV6-2 or TRBV6-3 joined to TRBJ2-2; TRBD2 lines up with 12 middle nucleotides. The DNA sequence is TGTGCCAGCAGTCGTCCGGGACTAGCGGGGAACACCGGGGAGCTGTTTTTT. Its coded protein is CASSRPGLAGNTGELFF.